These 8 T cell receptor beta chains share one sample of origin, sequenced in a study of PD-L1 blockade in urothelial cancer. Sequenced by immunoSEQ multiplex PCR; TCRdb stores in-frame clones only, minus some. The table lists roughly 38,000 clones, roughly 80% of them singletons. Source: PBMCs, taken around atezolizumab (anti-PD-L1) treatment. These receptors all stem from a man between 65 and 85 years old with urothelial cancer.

This chain's CDR3 is CASSFRDREYNEQFF. The CDR3 nucleotides are TGCGCCAGCAGCTTCCGGGACAGGGAGTACAATGAGCAGTTCTTC. The chain recombines TRBV5-1 with TRBJ2-1; 9 bases fit TRBD1. Trimming at V came to 2 bases and at J to 4 bases, leaving 4 bases not matched to a gene. Germline V CDR1 and CDR2: SGHRS, YFSETQ. This CDR3 has 15 amino acids.

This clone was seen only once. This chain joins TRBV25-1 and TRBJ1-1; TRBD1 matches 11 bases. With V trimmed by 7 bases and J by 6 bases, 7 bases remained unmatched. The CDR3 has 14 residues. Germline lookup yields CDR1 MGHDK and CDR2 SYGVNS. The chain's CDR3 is CASKRTGGFAEAFF. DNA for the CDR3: TGTGCCAGCAAAAGGACAGGGGGCTTTGCTGAAGCTTTCTTT.

The DNA of the CDR3 is TGTGCCAGCAGTCTAGGGACTAGCGGGACCCATGAGCAGTTCTTC. This translates into CASSLGTSGTHEQFF. This chain links TRBV11-2 with TRBJ2-1; 13 nucleotides align to TRBD2. The length of the CDR3 is 15 residues. Trimming removed 6 bases from V and 8 bases from J; junction bases left unmatched: 7. Germline V lookup: CDR1 SGHAT, CDR2 FQNNGV. Full variable domain (outside the CDR3, taken from reference TRBV11-2 and TRBJ2-1): EAGVAQSPRYKIIEKRQSVAFWCNPISGHATLYWYQQILGQGPKLLIQFQNNGVVDDSQLPKDRFSAERLKGVDSTLKIQPAKLEDSAVYLCASSLGTSGTHEQFFGPGTRLTVL.

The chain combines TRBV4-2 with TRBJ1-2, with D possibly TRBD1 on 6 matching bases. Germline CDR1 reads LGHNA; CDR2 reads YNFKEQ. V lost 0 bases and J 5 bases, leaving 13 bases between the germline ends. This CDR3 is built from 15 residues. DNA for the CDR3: TGTGCCAGCAGCCAAGATCTTGGACAGAGTTATGGCTACACCTTC. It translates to CASSQDLGQSYGYTF.

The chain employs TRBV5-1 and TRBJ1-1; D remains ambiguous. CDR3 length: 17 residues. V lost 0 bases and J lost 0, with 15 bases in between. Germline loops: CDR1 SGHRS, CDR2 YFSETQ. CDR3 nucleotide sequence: TGCGCCAGCAGCTTGGGGGCCTCGAAGCTGATGAACACTGAAGCTTTCTTT. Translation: CASSLGASKLMNTEAFF.

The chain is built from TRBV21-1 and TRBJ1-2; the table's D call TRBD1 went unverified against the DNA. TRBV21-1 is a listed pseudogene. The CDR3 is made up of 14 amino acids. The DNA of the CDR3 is TGTGCCAGCAGCAAAGAGGGGCCCAGCTATGGCTACACCTTC. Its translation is CASSKEGPSYGYTF.

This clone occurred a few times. DNA of the CDR3: TGCGCCAGCAGCCCCTATATGGCAACGGGAGTCACAGATACGCAGTATTTT. It is translated as CASSPYMATGVTDTQYF. V and J are TRBV5-1 and TRBJ2-3; D is possibly TRBD2 (6 bases). V was clipped by 4 bases and J by 2 bases, with 20 bases between them. The CDR3 contains 17 residues. Germline CDR1 SGHRS, CDR2 YFSETQ.

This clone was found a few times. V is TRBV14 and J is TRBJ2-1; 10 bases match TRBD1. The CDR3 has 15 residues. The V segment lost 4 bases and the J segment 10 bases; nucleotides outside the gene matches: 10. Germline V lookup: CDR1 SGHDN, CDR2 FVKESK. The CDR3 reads CASSPGGQGLEEQFF. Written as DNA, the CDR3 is TGTGCCAGCAGCCCCGGGGGACAGGGGTTGGAGGAGCAGTTCTTC. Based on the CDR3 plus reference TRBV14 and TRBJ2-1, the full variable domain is EAGVTQFPSHSVIEKGQTVTLRCDPISGHDNLYWYRRVMGKEIKFLLHFVKESKQDESGMPNNRFLAERTGGTYSTLKVQPAELEDSGVYFCASSPGGQGLEEQFFGPGTRLTVL.